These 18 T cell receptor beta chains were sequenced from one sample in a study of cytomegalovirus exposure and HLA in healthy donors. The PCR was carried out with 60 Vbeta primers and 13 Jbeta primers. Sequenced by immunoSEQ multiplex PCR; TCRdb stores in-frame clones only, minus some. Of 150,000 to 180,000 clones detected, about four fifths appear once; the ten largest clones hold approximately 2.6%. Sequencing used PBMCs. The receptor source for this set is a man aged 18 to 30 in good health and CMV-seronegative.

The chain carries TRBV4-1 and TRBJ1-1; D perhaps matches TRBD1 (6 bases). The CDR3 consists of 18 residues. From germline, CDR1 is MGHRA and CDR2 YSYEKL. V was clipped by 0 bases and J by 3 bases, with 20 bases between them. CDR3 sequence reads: CASSQDPPGGRRDTEAFF. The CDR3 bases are TGCGCCAGCAGCCAAGACCCACCGGGGGGCCGCCGGGACACTGAAGCTTTCTTT.

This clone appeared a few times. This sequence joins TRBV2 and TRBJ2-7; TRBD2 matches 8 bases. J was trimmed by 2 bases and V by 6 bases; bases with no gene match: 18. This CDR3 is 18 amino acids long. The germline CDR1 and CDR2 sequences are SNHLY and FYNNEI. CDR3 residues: CASSENHFGGGGAYEQYF. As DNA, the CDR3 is TGTGCCAGCAGCGAGAACCATTTCGGGGGGGGCGGGGCCTACGAGCAGTACTTC.

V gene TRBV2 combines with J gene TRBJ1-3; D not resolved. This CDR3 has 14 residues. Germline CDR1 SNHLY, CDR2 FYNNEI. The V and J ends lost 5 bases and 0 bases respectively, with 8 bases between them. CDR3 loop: CASSNYISGNTIYF. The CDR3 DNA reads TGTGCCAGCAGTAACTACATCTCTGGAAACACCATATATTTT. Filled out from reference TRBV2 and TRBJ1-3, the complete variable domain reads EPEVTQTPSHQVTQMGQEVILRCVPISNHLYFYWYRQILGQKVEFLVSFYNNEISEKSEIFDDQFSVERPDGSNFTLKIRSTKLEDSAMYFCASSNYISGNTIYFGEGSWLTVV.

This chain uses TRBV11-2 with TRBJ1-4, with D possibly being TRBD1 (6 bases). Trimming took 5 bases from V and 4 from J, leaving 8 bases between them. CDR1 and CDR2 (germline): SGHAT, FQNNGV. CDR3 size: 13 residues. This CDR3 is CASSPQGNEKLFF. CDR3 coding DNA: TGTGCCAGCAGCCCACAGGGTAATGAAAAACTGTTTTTT.

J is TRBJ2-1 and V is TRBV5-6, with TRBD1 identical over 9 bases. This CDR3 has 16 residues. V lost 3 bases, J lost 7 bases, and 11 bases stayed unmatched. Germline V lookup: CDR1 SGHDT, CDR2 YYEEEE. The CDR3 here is CASSSQGAGFTNEQFF. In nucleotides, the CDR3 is TGTGCCAGCAGCTCACAGGGGGCGGGATTCACAAATGAGCAGTTCTTC.

CDR3 sequence: CAWSVFQGLAYEQYF. The CDR3 nucleotides are TGTGCCTGGAGTGTCTTTCAGGGGTTGGCCTACGAGCAGTACTTC. The gene calls are TRBV30 and TRBJ2-7, with D possibly TRBD1 on 6 matching bases. Germline values: CDR1 GTSNPN, CDR2 SVGIG (reference sequence). The CDR3 extends over 15 amino acids. V shed 0 bases and J shed 2 bases, with 14 bases lying between them.

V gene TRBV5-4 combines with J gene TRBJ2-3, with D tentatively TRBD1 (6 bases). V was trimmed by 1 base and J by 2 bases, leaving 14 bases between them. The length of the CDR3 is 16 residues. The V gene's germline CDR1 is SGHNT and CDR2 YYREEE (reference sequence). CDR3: CASSLMGQWATDTQYF. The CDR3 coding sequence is TGTGCCAGCAGCTTGATGGGACAATGGGCCACAGATACGCAGTATTTT.

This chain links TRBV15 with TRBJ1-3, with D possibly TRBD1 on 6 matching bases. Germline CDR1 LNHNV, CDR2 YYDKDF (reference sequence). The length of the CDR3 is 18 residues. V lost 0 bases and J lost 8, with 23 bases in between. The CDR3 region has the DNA TGTGCCACCAGCAGAGATGACGGACAGCTCGAAGACGAGGACACCATATATTTT. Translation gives CATSRDDGQLEDEDTIYF.

CDR3 in amino acids: CASSTQTDGYTF. The CDR3 DNA is TGCGCCAGCAGCACCCAGACTGATGGCTACACCTTC. The J gene is TRBJ1-2, the V gene TRBV5-1, with no clear D. This CDR3 has 12 amino acids. Deletions cut 4 bases from V and 6 bases from J, with 10 bases between. Germline CDR1 SGHRS, CDR2 YFSETQ. Full variable domain (outside the CDR3, taken from reference TRBV5-1 and TRBJ1-2): KAGVTQTPRYLIKTRGQQVTLSCSPISGHRSVSWYQQTPGQGLQFLFEYFSETQRNKGNFPGRFSGRQFSNSRSEMNVSTLELGDSALYLCASSTQTDGYTFGSGTRLTVV.

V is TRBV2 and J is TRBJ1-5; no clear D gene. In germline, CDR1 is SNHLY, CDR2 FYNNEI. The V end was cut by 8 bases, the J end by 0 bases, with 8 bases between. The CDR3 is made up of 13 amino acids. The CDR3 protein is CASGPTSNQPQHF. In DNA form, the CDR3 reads TGTGCCAGCGGCCCCACTAGCAATCAGCCCCAGCATTTT.

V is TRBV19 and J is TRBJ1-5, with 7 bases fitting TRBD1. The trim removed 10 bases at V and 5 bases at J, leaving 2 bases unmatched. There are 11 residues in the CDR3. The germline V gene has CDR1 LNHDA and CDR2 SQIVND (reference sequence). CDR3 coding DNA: TGTGCCACCGGGACAGATCAGCCCCAGCATTTT. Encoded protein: CATGTDQPQHF. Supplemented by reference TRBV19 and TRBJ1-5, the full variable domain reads DGGITQSPKYLFRKEGQNVTLSCEQNLNHDAMYWYRQDPGQGLRLIYYSQIVNDFQKGDIAEGYSVSREKKESFPLTVTSAQKNPTAFYLCATGTDQPQHFGDGTRLSIL.

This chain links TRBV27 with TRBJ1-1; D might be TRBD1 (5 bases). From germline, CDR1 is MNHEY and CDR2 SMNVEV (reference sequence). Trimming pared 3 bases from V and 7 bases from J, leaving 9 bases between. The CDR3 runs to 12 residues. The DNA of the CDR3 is TGTGCCAGCAGTTTTCCCGGGGGTGAAGCTTTCTTT. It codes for CASSFPGGEAFF.

The CDR3 sequence: CASSETYGDIQYF. In nucleotides, the CDR3 is TGTGCCAGCAGCGAGACCTACGGGGACATTCAGTACTTC. The chain has TRBV6-5 and TRBJ2-4; D is possibly TRBD2 (5 bases). The CDR3 spans 13 residues. V lost 6 bases and J lost 8, with 14 bases in between. Per germline, CDR1 MNHEY and CDR2 SVGAGI.

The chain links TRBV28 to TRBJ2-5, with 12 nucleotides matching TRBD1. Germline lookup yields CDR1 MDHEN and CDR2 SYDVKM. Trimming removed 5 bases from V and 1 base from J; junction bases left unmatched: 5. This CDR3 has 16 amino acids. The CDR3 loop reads CASSKGTGGTQETQYF. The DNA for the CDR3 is TGTGCCAGCAGTAAGGGGACAGGGGGCACCCAAGAGACCCAGTACTTC.

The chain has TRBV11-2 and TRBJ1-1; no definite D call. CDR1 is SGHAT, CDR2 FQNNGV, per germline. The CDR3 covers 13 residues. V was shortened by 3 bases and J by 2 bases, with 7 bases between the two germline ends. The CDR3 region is CASSLDSNTEAFF. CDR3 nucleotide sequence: TGTGCCAGCAGCTTGGACTCAAACACTGAAGCTTTCTTT.

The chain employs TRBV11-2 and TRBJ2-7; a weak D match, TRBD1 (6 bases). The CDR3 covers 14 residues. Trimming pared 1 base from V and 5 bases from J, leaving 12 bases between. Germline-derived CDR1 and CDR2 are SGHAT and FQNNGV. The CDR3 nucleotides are TGTGCCAGCAGCTTAGGCCAGGGGATACACGAGCAGTACGTC. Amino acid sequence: CASSLGQGIHEQYV.

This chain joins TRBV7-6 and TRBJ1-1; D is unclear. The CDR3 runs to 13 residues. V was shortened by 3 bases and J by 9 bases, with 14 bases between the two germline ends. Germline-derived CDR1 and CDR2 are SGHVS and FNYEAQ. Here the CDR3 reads CASSFGPNRQAFF. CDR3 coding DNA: TGTGCCAGCAGCTTCGGTCCCAACAGACAAGCTTTCTTT.

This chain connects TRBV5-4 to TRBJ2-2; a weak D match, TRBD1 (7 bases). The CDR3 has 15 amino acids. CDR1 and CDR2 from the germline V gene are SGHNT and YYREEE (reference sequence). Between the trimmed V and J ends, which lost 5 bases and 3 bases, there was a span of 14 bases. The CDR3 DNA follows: TGTGCCAGCAGTCGGCGGGACAGAGACACCGGGGAGCTGTTTTTT. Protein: CASSRRDRDTGELFF.